Listed here are 3 T cell receptor beta chains from one sample, sequenced in a study of stem cell transplantation in POMP-related autoinflammatory disease. Sequencing was performed with immunoSEQ multiplex PCR; in TCRdb, only in-frame clones are kept and a portion is missing. This table has 25,000 to 30,000 clones, 82% appearing once. The sequencing here drew on CD4+ T cells from PBMCs, taken before stem cell transplantation. These receptor sequences come from a human donor with POMP-related autoinflammation and immune dysregulation (PRAID).

The V call is TRBV20-1, the J call TRBJ2-3; D is unclear. There are 10 residues in the CDR3. The germline V gene has CDR1 DFQATT and CDR2 SNEGSKA (reference sequence). The ends were cut back, 1 base at V and 7 bases at J, with 3 bases in the middle. Written as DNA, the CDR3 is TGCAGTGCTAGAGTGAATACGCAGTATTTT. Translation gives CSARVNTQYF.

A remark on this clone: The junction differs from germline at one of its ends, possibly a read error. The rearrangement uses TRBV7-3 and TRBJ2-6, with TRBD1 identical over 11 bases. Germline CDR1 and CDR2: SGHTA and FQGTGA. The CDR3 consists of 17 residues. This CDR3 is CASSPDRGRSGANVLTF. In DNA, the CDR3 is TGTGCTAGCAGCCCGGACAGGGGGCGCAGTGGGGCCAACGTCCTGACTTTC. Full variable domain (outside the CDR3, taken from reference TRBV7-3 and TRBJ2-6): GAGVSQTPSNKVTEKGKYVELRCDPISGHTALYWYRQSLGQGPEFLIYFQGTGAADDSGLPNDRFFAVRPEGSVSTLKIQRTERGDSAVYLCASSPDRGRSGANVLTFGAGSRLTVL.

This sequence joins TRBV11-2 and TRBJ1-1; 10 nucleotides align to TRBD1. Germline V lookup: CDR1 SGHAT, CDR2 FQNNGV. V was clipped by 3 bases and J by 5 bases; unmatched bases: 9. There are 16 residues in the CDR3. The DNA of the CDR3 is TGTGCCAGCAGCTTCATGACAGGGGGCGCGTCAACTGAAGCTTTCTTT. Translating gives CASSFMTGGASTEAFF.